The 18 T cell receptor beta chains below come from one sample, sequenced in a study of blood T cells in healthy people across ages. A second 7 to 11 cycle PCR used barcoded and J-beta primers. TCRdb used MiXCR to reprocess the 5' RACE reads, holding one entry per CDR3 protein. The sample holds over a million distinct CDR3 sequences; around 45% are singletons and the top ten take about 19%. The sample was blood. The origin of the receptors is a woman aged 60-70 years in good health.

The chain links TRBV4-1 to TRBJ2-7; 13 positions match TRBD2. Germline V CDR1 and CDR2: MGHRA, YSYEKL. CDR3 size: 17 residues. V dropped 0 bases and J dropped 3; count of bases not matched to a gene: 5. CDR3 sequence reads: CASSQDQGLAGVYEQYF. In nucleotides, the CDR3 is TGCGCCAGCAGCCAAGACCAAGGACTAGCGGGAGTCTACGAGCAGTACTTC.

CDR3 region: CASSQRRQETQYF. The CDR3 DNA sequence: TGTGCCAGCAGCCAAAGGAGACAAGAGACCCAGTACTTC. The chain carries TRBV4-2 and TRBJ2-5; D is unresolved. Trimming left V 2 bases short and J 2 bases short, with 6 bases between. CDR3 size: 13 residues. Germline CDR1 LGHNA, CDR2 YNFKEQ.

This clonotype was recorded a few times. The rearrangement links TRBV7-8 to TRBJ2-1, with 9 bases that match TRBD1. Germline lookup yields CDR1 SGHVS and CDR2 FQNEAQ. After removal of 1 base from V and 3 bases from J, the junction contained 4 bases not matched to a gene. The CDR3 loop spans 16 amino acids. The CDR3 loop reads CASSLGTGAGYNEQFF. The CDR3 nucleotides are TGTGCCAGCAGCTTAGGGACAGGGGCCGGCTACAATGAGCAGTTCTTC.

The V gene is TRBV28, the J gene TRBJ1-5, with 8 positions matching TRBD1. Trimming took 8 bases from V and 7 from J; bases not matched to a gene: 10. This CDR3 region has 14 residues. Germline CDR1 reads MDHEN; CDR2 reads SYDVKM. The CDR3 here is CASVRTGTSQPQHF. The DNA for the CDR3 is TGTGCCAGCGTCAGGACAGGGACGTCGCAGCCCCAGCATTTT. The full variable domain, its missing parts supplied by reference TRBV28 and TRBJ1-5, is DVKVTQSSRYLVKRTGEKVFLECVQDMDHENMFWYRQDPGLGLRLIYFSYDVKMKEKGDIPEGYSVSREKKERFSLILESASTNQTSMYLCASVRTGTSQPQHFGDGTRLSIL.

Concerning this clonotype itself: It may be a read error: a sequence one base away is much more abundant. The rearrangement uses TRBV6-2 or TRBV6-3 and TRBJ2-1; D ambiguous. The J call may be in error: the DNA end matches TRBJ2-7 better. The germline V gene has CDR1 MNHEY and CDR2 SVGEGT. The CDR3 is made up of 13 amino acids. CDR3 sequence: CASSYSEYNEQYF. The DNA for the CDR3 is TGTGCCAGCAGTTACTCAGAGTACAATGAGCAGTACTTC.

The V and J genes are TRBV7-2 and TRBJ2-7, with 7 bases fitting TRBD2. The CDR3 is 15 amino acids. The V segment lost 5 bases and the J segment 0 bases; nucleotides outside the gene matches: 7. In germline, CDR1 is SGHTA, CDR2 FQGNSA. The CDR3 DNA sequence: TGTGCCAGCAGCCAACGGACTAGTGCCTCCTACGAGCAGTACTTC. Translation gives CASSQRTSASYEQYF.

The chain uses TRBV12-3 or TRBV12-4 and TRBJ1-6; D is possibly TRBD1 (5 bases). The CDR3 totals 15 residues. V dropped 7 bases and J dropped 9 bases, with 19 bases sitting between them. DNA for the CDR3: TGTGCCAGCAAAACCTCGGGACTTTTGGGTTCACCCCTCCACTTT. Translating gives CASKTSGLLGSPLHF.

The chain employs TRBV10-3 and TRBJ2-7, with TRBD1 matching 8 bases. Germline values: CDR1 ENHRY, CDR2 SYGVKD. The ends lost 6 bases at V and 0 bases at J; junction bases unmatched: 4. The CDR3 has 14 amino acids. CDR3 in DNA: TGTGCCATCAGGCGGGACAGGAGCTCCTACGAGCAGTACTTC. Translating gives CAIRRDRSSYEQYF.

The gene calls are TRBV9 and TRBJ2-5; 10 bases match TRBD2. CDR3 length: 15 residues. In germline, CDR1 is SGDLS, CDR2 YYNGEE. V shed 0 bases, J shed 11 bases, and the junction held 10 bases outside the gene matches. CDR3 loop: CASSVGSGRGREQYF. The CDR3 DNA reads TGTGCCAGCAGCGTAGGAAGCGGGAGGGGGAGGGAGCAGTACTTC.

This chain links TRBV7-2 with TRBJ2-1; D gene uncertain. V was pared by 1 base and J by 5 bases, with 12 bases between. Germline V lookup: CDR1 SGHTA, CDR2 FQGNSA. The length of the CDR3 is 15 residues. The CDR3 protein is CASSLVRSPDNEQFF. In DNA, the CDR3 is TGTGCCAGCAGCTTAGTAAGGTCTCCAGACAATGAGCAGTTCTTC.

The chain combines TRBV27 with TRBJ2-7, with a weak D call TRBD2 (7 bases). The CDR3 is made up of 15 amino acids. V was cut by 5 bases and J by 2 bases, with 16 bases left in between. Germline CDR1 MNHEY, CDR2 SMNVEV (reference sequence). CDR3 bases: TGTGCCAGCAGTCGAGGGGGGGGCGACACCTACGAGCAGTACTTC. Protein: CASSRGGGDTYEQYF.

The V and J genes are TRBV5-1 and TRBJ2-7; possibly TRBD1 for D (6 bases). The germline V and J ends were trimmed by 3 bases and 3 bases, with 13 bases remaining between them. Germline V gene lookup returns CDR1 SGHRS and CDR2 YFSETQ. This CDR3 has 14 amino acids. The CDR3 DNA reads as TGCGCCAGCAGCTCCGGACAGAGGGGCTACGAGCAGTACTTC. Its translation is CASSSGQRGYEQYF.

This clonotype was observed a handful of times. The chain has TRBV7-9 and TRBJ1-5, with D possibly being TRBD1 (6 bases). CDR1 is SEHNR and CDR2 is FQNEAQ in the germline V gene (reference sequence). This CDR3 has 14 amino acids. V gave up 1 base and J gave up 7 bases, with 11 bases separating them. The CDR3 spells CASSLGTAGQPQHF. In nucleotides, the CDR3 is TGTGCCAGCAGCTTAGGGACAGCAGGGCAGCCCCAGCATTTT. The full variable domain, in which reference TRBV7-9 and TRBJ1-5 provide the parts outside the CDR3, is DTGVSQNPRHKITKRGQNVTFRCDPISEHNRLYWYRQTLGQGPEFLTYFQNEAQLEKSRLLSDRFSAERPKGSFSTLEIQRTEQGDSAMYLCASSLGTAGQPQHFGDGTRLSIL.

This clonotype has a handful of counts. The DNA for the CDR3 is TGCAGTGCTAGAACAGGGGGGCCCTACAATGAGCAGTTCTTC. Translation: CSARTGGPYNEQFF. The rearrangement links TRBV20-1 to TRBJ2-1, with 8 bases fitting TRBD1. The length of the CDR3 is 14 residues. CDR1 is DFQATT and CDR2 is SNEGSKA in the germline V gene (reference sequence). V lost 2 bases, J lost 2 bases, and 2 bases stayed unmatched.

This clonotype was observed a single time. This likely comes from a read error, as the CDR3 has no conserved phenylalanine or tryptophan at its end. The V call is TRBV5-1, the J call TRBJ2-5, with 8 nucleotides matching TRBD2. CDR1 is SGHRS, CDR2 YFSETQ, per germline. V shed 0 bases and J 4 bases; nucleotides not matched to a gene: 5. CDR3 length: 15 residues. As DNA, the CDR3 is TGCGCCAGCAGCTTGGGGGCCAGCGGGAGAGAGACCCAGTACATC. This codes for CASSLGASGRETQYI.

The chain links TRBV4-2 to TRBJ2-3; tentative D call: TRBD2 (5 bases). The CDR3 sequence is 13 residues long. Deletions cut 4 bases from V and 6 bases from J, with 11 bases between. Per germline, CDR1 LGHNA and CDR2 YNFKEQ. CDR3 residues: CASSRTERDTQYF. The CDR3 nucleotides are TGTGCCAGCAGCCGAACAGAGCGGGATACGCAGTATTTT.

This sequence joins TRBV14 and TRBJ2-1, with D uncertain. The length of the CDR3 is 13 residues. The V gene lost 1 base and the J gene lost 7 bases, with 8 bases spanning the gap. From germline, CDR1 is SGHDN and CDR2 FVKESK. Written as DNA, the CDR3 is TGTGCCAGCAGCCAAGTTAGGCAAAATGAGCAGTTCTTC. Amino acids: CASSQVRQNEQFF.

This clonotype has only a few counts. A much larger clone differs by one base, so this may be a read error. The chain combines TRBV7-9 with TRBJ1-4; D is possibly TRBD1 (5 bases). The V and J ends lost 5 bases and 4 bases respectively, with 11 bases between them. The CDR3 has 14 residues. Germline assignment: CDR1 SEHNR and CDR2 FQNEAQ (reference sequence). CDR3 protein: CASSVEDSNEKLFF. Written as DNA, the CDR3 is TGTGCCAGCAGCGTAGAAGACAGTAATGAAAAACTGTTTTTT.